This T cell receptor (beta chain) originates from a study of blood T cell repertoires in COVID-19. Authors' methods: Nucleated cell number was recorded as an estimate derived from reference gene primer amplification. Here immunoSEQ multiplex PCR was the method, and the copy in TCRdb shows in-frame clones only, minus some. That table gives V, J and clone size, and the DNA gave D and trimming. The data contain around 75,000 clones, approximately 85% of them singletons. This CDR3 has 17 amino acids. With V trimmed by 4 bases and J by 2 bases, 9 bases remained unmatched. Germline V gene lookup returns CDR1 SGHNT and CDR2 YENEEA.

The V call is TRBV11-3, the J call TRBJ2-5; TRBD2 aligns across 11 bases. This sequence was found in a woman older than 75 with active or convalescent COVID-19. Sequenced input: peripheral blood. CDR3 nucleotide sequence: TGTGCCAGCAGCTCCACGCCCGGGACTAGCGGACAAGAGACCCAGTACTTC. Its protein product is CASSSTPGTSGQETQYF.